This is a list of T cell receptor beta chains from one sample in a study of blood T cell repertoires in COVID-19. TCRdb's copy holds only in-frame clones and misses some; the assay was immunoSEQ multiplex PCR. The sample has 120,000 or so clones; about nine tenths are singletons. What was sequenced was peripheral blood. These receptors originate from a woman aged 70-85 years with acute or convalescent COVID-19. The CDR3 runs from the conserved cysteine through the conserved F or W. The D gene is left open where the match is weak. Expanded clones are given a class, and other clones once, few, many or no size at all.

J | V | size | D | CDR3 | DNA
TRBJ1-2 | TRBV7-2 | - | - | CASSLERARPNYGYTF | TGTGCCAGCAGCTTAGAGCGGGCCAGGCCAAACTATGGCTACACCTTC
TRBJ2-7 | TRBV10-2 | - | - | CASTSRTTRFNEQYF | TGCGCCAGCACTTCGAGAACGACTAGATTTAACGAGCAGTACTTC
TRBJ2-2 | TRBV13 | - | TRBD1 | CASSPDRARTGELFF | TGTGCCAGCAGCCCCGACAGGGCCCGTACCGGGGAGCTGTTTTTT
TRBJ2-6 | TRBV4-1 | once | TRBD1 | CASSRGTGEAGANVLTF | TGCGCCAGCAGCCGGGGGACAGGGGAGGCTGGGGCCAACGTCCTGACTTTC
TRBJ1-5 | TRBV19 | - | TRBD1 | CASSNAGTGINQPQHF | TGTGCCAGTAGTAACGCCGGGACAGGGATCAATCAGCCCCAGCATTTT
TRBJ2-3 | TRBV18 | - | - | CASSPKERGGADTQYF | TGTGCCAGCTCGCCCAAAGAAAGGGGAGGTGCAGATACGCAGTATTTT
TRBJ2-2 | TRBV24-1 | - | TRBD1 | CATSDPDGQGRFPGELFF | TGTGCCACCAGTGATCCGGACGGACAGGGGAGGTTCCCCGGGGAGCTGTTTTTT
TRBJ1-3 | TRBV5-4 | - | - | CASSSGGSHSGNTIYF | TGTGCCAGCAGCTCCGGAGGCAGCCACTCTGGAAACACCATATATTTT
TRBJ2-3 | TRBV5-1 | - | - | CASSFGGGTGNTDTQYF | TGCGCCAGCAGCTTCGGCGGGGGGACAGGGAACACAGATACGCAGTATTTT
TRBJ2-3 | TRBV29-1 | - | TRBD2 | CSVVGGVTDTQYF | TGCAGCGTTGTGGGAGGGGTCACAGATACGCAGTATTTT
TRBJ1-2 | TRBV15 | - | TRBD1 | CATSGWGQGAVYGYTF | TGTGCCACCAGCGGTTGGGGACAGGGGGCTGTCTATGGCTACACCTTC
TRBJ1-2 | TRBV9 | once | TRBD1 | CASSTGQGDGYTF | TGTGCCAGCAGCACGGGACAGGGAGATGGCTACACCTTC
TRBJ1-2 | TRBV18 | - | TRBD1 | CASSKPTGLYGYTF | TGTGCCAGCTCAAAACCGACAGGGCTCTATGGCTACACCTTC
TRBJ2-1 | TRBV7-3 | - | TRBD2 | CASSLIGGGASNEQFF | TGTGCCAGCAGCTTAATTGGCGGGGGGGCCTCCAATGAGCAGTTCTTC
TRBJ2-1 | TRBV9 | - | TRBD2 | CASSVLAGSLYEQFF | TGTGCCAGCAGCGTACTAGCGGGGTCCCTTTATGAGCAGTTCTTC
TRBJ1-2 | TRBV29-1 | - | TRBD1 | CSGVPGQGLYGYTF | TGCAGCGGGGTCCCGGGACAGGGTCTCTATGGCTACACCTTC
TRBJ1-2 | TRBV3-1/TRBV3-2 | few | - | CASSQRSRGYTF | TGTGCCAGCAGCCAACGAAGCAGGGGCTACACCTTC
TRBJ1-1 | TRBV29-1 | - | - | CSVVAPEAFF | TGCAGCGTTGTAGCCCCTGAAGCTTTCTTT
TRBJ2-1 | TRBV2 | once | TRBD1 | CASSESGQGIGSRREQFF | TGTGCCAGCAGCGAATCGGGACAGGGCATCGGATCCCGTCGTGAGCAGTTCTTC
TRBJ2-1 | TRBV19 | - | - | CASSIAGQGGRDEQFF | TGTGCCAGTAGTATTGCGGGCCAGGGGGGCAGGGATGAGCAGTTCTTC
TRBJ2-2 | TRBV6-5 | - | - | CASRWVRVPSGELFF | TGTGCCAGCCGTTGGGTACGGGTGCCAAGCGGGGAGCTGTTTTTT
TRBJ1-5 | TRBV4-1 | - | - | CASSHAGNSNQPQHF | TGCGCCAGCAGCCATGCAGGTAATAGCAATCAGCCCCAGCATTTT
TRBJ1-6 | TRBV10-1 | many | - | CASSSRENSPLHF | TGCGCCAGCAGTTCCCGGGAAAATTCACCCCTCCACTTT
TRBJ2-5 | TRBV30 | - | TRBD1 | CARGAGGAKTQYF | TGTGCCCGAGGGGCAGGGGGCGCGAAGACCCAGTACTTC
TRBJ2-7 | TRBV12-3/TRBV12-4 | - | TRBD2 | CASSFAGGNEQYF | TGTGCCAGCAGTTTTGCGGGGGGGAACGAGCAGTACTTC
TRBJ1-3 | TRBV28 | few | - | CATLPRHAGNTIYF | TGTGCCACCCTCCCACGACATGCTGGAAACACCATATATTTT
TRBJ2-7 | TRBV7-8 | - | - | CASSLVAGSSYEQYF | TGTGCCAGCAGCTTAGTGGCGGGCAGCTCCTACGAGCAGTACTTC
TRBJ1-2 | TRBV29-1 | - | - | CSVDKSGISHGYTF | TGCAGCGTTGACAAGTCCGGGATCTCTCATGGCTACACCTTC
TRBJ1-6 | TRBV5-6 | - | TRBD1 | CASSVDRVGSPLHF | TGTGCCAGCAGCGTCGACAGGGTCGGTTCACCCCTCCACTTT
TRBJ2-7 | TRBV28 | - | TRBD1 | CASSWVGTGDYEQYF | TGTGCCAGCAGTTGGGTCGGGACAGGGGACTACGAGCAGTACTTC
TRBJ1-6 | TRBV7-9 | - | - | CASSLAASNSPLHF | TGTGCCAGCAGCTTAGCTGCGAGTAATTCACCCCTCCACTTT
TRBJ2-3 | TRBV5-1 | few | - | CASSSEGGDTQYF | TGCGCCAGCAGTTCAGAAGGAGGGGATACGCAGTATTTT
TRBJ1-5 | TRBV6-2/TRBV6-3 | - | TRBD1 | CASSYGTGGSGMAQHF | TGTGCCAGCAGTTACGGGACAGGGGGTAGTGGGATGGCCCAGCATTTT
TRBJ1-3 | TRBV5-1 | - | TRBD1 | CASSWGTVAGNTIYF | TGCGCCAGCAGCTGGGGGACAGTTGCTGGAAACACCATATATTTT
TRBJ1-4 | TRBV30 | - | - | CAWSVGGSNEKLFF | TGTGCCTGGAGTGTAGGGGGTTCTAATGAAAAACTGTTTTTT
TRBJ1-6 | TRBV27 | few | - | CASSLRAWGNSPLHF | TGTGCCAGCAGTTTAAGGGCCTGGGGCAATTCACCCCTCCACTTT
TRBJ2-4 | TRBV24-1 | - | TRBD2 | CATSAPGTSGGAGQYF | TGTGCCACCAGTGCCCCGGGGACTAGCGGGGGGGCAGGTCAGTACTTC
TRBJ1-6 | TRBV7-9 | - | - | CASSGRHF | TGTGCCAGCAGCGGGCGCCACTTT
TRBJ2-2 | TRBV7-2 | - | - | CASSRQGRTGELFF | TGTGCCAGCAGCCGGCAGGGGCGCACCGGGGAGCTGTTTTTT
TRBJ2-1 | TRBV15 | - | TRBD1 | CATSKGDRDRGNEQFF | TGTGCCACCAGCAAAGGGGACCGGGACAGGGGAAATGAGCAGTTCTTC
TRBJ1-1 | TRBV29-1 | - | TRBD1 | CSVYTGTGVATEAFF | TGCAGCGTTTACACCGGGACAGGGGTCGCCACTGAAGCTTTCTTT
TRBJ1-2 | TRBV19 | - | - | CASSIDRFYTF | TGTGCCAGTAGTATAGATCGGTTCTACACCTTC
TRBJ2-3 | TRBV9 | - | TRBD2 | CASTLGAGDSTDTQYF | TGTGCCAGCACCCTGGGAGCGGGGGATAGCACAGATACGCAGTATTTT
TRBJ1-1 | TRBV4-1 | - | TRBD1 | CASSQRTGTYTEAFF | TGCGCCAGCAGCCAGAGGACAGGGACATACACTGAAGCTTTCTTT
TRBJ2-7 | TRBV7-2 | few | TRBD1 | CASSPSHGTGVEQYF | TGTGCCAGCAGCCCCTCCCACGGGACAGGGGTGGAGCAGTACTTC
TRBJ1-6 | TRBV27 | - | TRBD1 | CASSQGQGAGSPLHF | TGTGCCAGCAGCCAGGGACAGGGAGCCGGATCACCCCTCCACTTT
TRBJ1-2 | TRBV5-6 | - | - | CASSLTANYGYTF | TGTGCCAGCAGCTTGACAGCTAACTATGGCTACACCTTC
TRBJ2-3 | TRBV2 | - | - | CASMSAGFEADTQYF | TGTGCCAGCATGTCGGCAGGGTTCGAGGCAGATACGCAGTATTTT
TRBJ2-1 | TRBV18 | - | - | CASSPRHLPNNEQFF | TGTGCCAGCTCCCCCAGGCATCTACCTAACAATGAGCAGTTCTTC
TRBJ1-2 | TRBV29-1 | few | - | CSVERGSDQYGYTF | TGCAGCGTTGAACGTGGCAGCGACCAATATGGCTACACCTTC
TRBJ1-3 | TRBV12-5 | - | TRBD1 | CASGLGTGGAAGNTIYF | TGTGCTAGTGGTTTGGGGACAGGGGGCGCCGCTGGAAACACCATATATTTT
TRBJ2-2 | TRBV30 | few | TRBD1 | CASNPGQGLTTGELFF | TGTGCCTCGAACCCGGGACAGGGCCTTACTACCGGGGAGCTGTTTTTT
TRBJ1-6 | TRBV5-6 | - | - | CASSLGGNNSPLHF | TGTGCCAGCAGCTTGGGAGGAAATAATTCACCCCTCCACTTT
TRBJ1-1 | TRBV6-6 | - | - | CASSTPTGLNTEAFF | TGTGCCAGCAGTACCCCGACAGGTCTGAACACTGAAGCTTTCTTT
TRBJ1-2 | TRBV27 | - | - | CASSLHSDTGYGYTF | TGTGCCAGCAGTTTACATTCGGACACTGGATATGGCTACACCTTC
TRBJ1-5 | TRBV28 | - | - | CASRRTGNQPQHF | TGTGCCAGCAGACGGACAGGCAATCAGCCCCAGCATTTT
TRBJ2-1 | TRBV2 | - | TRBD1 | CASRLRTGWNEQFF | TGTGCCAGCAGACTTCGGACAGGTTGGAATGAGCAGTTCTTC
TRBJ1-3 | TRBV12-3/TRBV12-4 | few | - | CASSPSSGNTIYF | TGTGCCAGCAGTCCCTCTTCTGGAAACACCATATATTTT
TRBJ2-7 | TRBV6-5 | - | - | CASSYGTTYEQYF | TGTGCCAGCAGTTACGGGACAACCTACGAGCAGTACTTC
TRBJ1-4 | TRBV19 | - | - | CASSPTGTNEKLFF | TGTGCCAGTAGTCCCACGGGGACTAATGAGAAACTGTTTTTT